These 24 T cell receptor beta chains were sequenced from one sample in a study of human T cells and chemical hapten exposure. TCRdb fed the RACE reads into MiXCR, producing one record per CDR3 protein. The sample lists about 190,000 distinct CDR3 sequences, around 25% seen once, with under 2.5% in the top ten. Described time point: patch test 3, about 24 weeks after DPC sensitization. As to treatment: therapeutic diphenylcyclopropenone sensitization with weekly scalp DPC. The starting material was whole blood, obtained in connection with sensitization to the hapten diphenylcyclopropenone (DPC). These receptors all stem from a woman between 40 and 55 years old with alopecia areata. Some clones in this sample may be carry-over from other donors' samples.

V gene TRBV20-1 combines with J gene TRBJ1-2; 9 bases are shared with TRBD1. With V trimmed by 1 base and J by 6 bases, 3 bases remained unmatched. The germline V gene has CDR1 DFQATT and CDR2 SNEGSKA (reference sequence). The CDR3 is 13 residues long. The chain's CDR3 is CSARAGQGDGYTF. CDR3 coding DNA: TGCAGTGCTAGAGCGGGACAGGGTGATGGCTACACCTTC.

This chain joins TRBV28 and TRBJ2-7; maybe TRBD2 (6 bases). CDR1 MDHEN and CDR2 SYDVKM come from the germline V gene. The germline V and J ends were trimmed by 6 bases and 7 bases, with 19 bases remaining between them. The CDR3 spans 14 residues. CDR3 in DNA: TGTGCCAGCAGGGACTCCGGGTCCCGGGGGGAGCAGTACTTC. Translating it yields CASRDSGSRGEQYF.

CDR3 nucleotides: TGTGCCAGCAGTCAGGGGAGTGGAATTTTCAATCAGCCCCAGCATTTT. This codes for CASSQGSGIFNQPQHF. This chain uses TRBV27 with TRBJ1-5; perhaps TRBD1 as D (6 bases). There are 16 residues in the CDR3. Germline-derived CDR1 and CDR2 are MNHEY and SMNVEV (reference sequence). V lost 5 bases, J lost 3 bases, and 17 bases lay in between.

V and J are TRBV5-1 and TRBJ2-3; D gene ambiguous. Trimming removed 4 bases at V and 4 bases at J, with 19 bases between. The CDR3 extends over 16 amino acids. CDR1 and CDR2 (germline): SGHRS, YFSETQ. CDR3 loop: CASSPNGLVGADTQYF. The CDR3 nucleotides are TGCGCCAGCAGCCCTAACGGTTTGGTGGGCGCAGATACGCAGTATTTT.

This clonotype appeared a few times. In nucleotides, the CDR3 is TGTGCCAGCAGTTCCATGACTAGCGGCGGCTACGAGCAGTACTTC. This sequence encodes CASSSMTSGGYEQYF. V is TRBV28 and J is TRBJ2-7; 9 bases are a match to TRBD2. The V and J ends lost 4 bases and 3 bases, in that order; junction bases with no gene match: 7. Germline V gene lookup returns CDR1 MDHEN and CDR2 SYDVKM. The CDR3 has 15 amino acids.

The CDR3 sequence: CSVEWGEGPNTGELFF. The DNA for the CDR3 is TGCAGCGTTGAATGGGGGGAGGGCCCGAACACCGGGGAGCTGTTTTTT. The chain couples TRBV29-1 to TRBJ2-2, with 7 bases matching TRBD2. Germline lookup yields CDR1 SQVTM and CDR2 ANQGSEA. Germline trimming cut 2 bases from V and 0 bases from J; bases unmatched to any gene: 6. This CDR3 is 16 amino acids long.

This clonotype occurred a few times. The chain carries TRBV27 and TRBJ1-6; a possible D gene is TRBD1 (5 bases). CDR1 and CDR2 from the germline V gene are MNHEY and SMNVEV (reference sequence). V lost 7 bases to trimming and J lost 7 bases, with 14 bases between them. The CDR3 sequence is 14 residues long. The CDR3 protein is CASKLRGGNSPLHF. The CDR3 DNA sequence: TGTGCCAGCAAGCTACGGGGGGGGAATTCACCCCTCCACTTT.

This sequence joins TRBV7-2 and TRBJ1-6; a possible D gene is TRBD1 (6 bases). Germline CDR1 reads SGHTA; CDR2 reads FQGNSA. V was cut by 1 base and J by 6 bases, with 10 bases left in between. The CDR3 has 15 residues. CDR3 coding DNA: TGTGCCAGCAGCTTAGAGGGGGTGGGTAATTCACCCCTCCACTTT. It is translated as CASSLEGVGNSPLHF.

There are a few counts of this clonotype. V is TRBV12-3 or TRBV12-4 and J is TRBJ1-5, with TRBD1 as a possible D gene (5 bases). Between the trimmed V and J ends, which lost 7 bases and 3 bases, there was a span of 10 bases. There are 13 residues in the CDR3. In DNA form, the CDR3 reads TGTGCCAGCACCCAGGGTTCCAATCAGCCCCAGCATTTT. It yields the protein CASTQGSNQPQHF.

With respect to this clonotype: At one boundary the junction diverges from the germline segment, which might be a read error. This sequence joins TRBV20-1 and TRBJ1-2; possible D gene TRBD1, 5 bases. Germline V gene data show CDR1 as DFQATT and CDR2 as SNEGSKA (reference sequence). CDR3 length equals 12 residues. The CDR3, as DNA: TGCAGTGCGGAGGGGCGGACCTATGGCTACAACTTC. Amino acid sequence: CSAEGRTYGYNF.

The gene calls are TRBV7-9 and TRBJ2-2; D is ambiguous. V was clipped by 1 base and J by 1 base, with 7 bases between them. This CDR3 comprises 15 residues. CDR1 and CDR2 from the germline V gene are SEHNR and FQNEAQ (reference sequence). The CDR3 DNA sequence: TGTGCCAGCAGCTTAGTATCAGGGAACACCGGGGAGCTGTTTTTT. This sequence encodes CASSLVSGNTGELFF.

The genes are TRBV7-2 and TRBJ2-1; 12 bases line up with TRBD2. After removal of 2 bases from V and 6 bases from J, the junction contained 2 bases not matched to a gene. The CDR3 is 15 residues long. CDR1 and CDR2 from the germline V gene are SGHTA and FQGNSA. CDR3 DNA: TGTGCCAGCAGCTTACTAGCGGGAGGGATCAATGAGCAGTTCTTC. Its protein product is CASSLLAGGINEQFF.

The V gene is TRBV27, the J gene TRBJ1-4; TRBD1 matches at 8 bases. The J segment lost 3 bases and the V segment lost 5 bases, leaving 5 bases of the junction unmatched. Germline values: CDR1 MNHEY, CDR2 SMNVEV (reference sequence). The CDR3 totals 15 residues. The CDR3 loop reads CASSRDRGPNEKLFF. The DNA of the CDR3 is TGTGCCAGCAGTCGAGACAGGGGCCCTAATGAAAAACTGTTTTTT.

This chain uses TRBV15 with TRBJ2-1, with 8 bases fitting TRBD1. Trimming at V came to 3 bases and at J to 6 bases, leaving 10 bases not matched to a gene. The germline gives CDR1 LNHNV, CDR2 YYDKDF (reference sequence). The CDR3 has 16 amino acids. CDR3 nucleotides: TGTGCCACCAGCAGGGCAGGACAGGGTCGGGGCAATGAGCAGTTCTTC. It specifies CATSRAGQGRGNEQFF.

V and J are TRBV7-2 and TRBJ2-1; D may correspond to TRBD1 or TRBD2 (5 bases each). The CDR3 has 16 amino acids. V lost 5 bases to trimming and J lost 0 bases, with 14 bases between them. CDR1 and CDR2 (germline): SGHTA, FQGNSA. CDR3 region: CASSRKGTSSYNEQFF. CDR3 sequence (DNA): TGTGCCAGCAGCCGAAAAGGGACCAGCTCCTACAATGAGCAGTTCTTC.

This clonotype was detected only a few times. This sequence joins TRBV6-5 and TRBJ1-2; 8 bases fit TRBD1. J gave up 4 bases and V 11 bases, and 3 bases lay outside the gene matches. This CDR3 has 11 amino acids. The V gene's germline CDR1 is MNHEY and CDR2 SVGAGI. The CDR3 sequence is CASGGGYGYTF. CDR3 in DNA: TGTGCCTCAGGGGGCGGCTATGGCTACACCTTC.

This clonotype was found a few times. The chain combines TRBV20-1 with TRBJ2-1; TRBD2 aligns across 8 bases. V shed 0 bases, J shed 7 bases, and the junction held 17 bases outside the gene matches. CDR3 size: 18 residues. The germline V gene encodes CDR1 DFQATT and CDR2 SNEGSKA (reference sequence). The CDR3 DNA is TGCAGTGCTAGAGATAGTGAGCGGGAGAGGGTGGGGCAGAATGAGCAGTTCTTC. It translates to CSARDSERERVGQNEQFF.

The chain employs TRBV7-2 and TRBJ1-6; D unresolved. V shed 5 bases and J shed 17 bases, with 16 bases lying between them. The CDR3 consists of 12 residues. Germline V lookup: CDR1 SGHTA, CDR2 FQGNSA. CDR3 bases: TGTGCCAGCAGCCCCACCGGCGCAGGAATCCACTTT. Translating it yields CASSPTGAGIHF.

This clonotype was seen many times. CDR3 loop: CASSWGPEETQYF. The CDR3 nucleotides read TGTGCCAGCAGTTGGGGACCCGAAGAGACCCAGTACTTC. The chain combines TRBV4-2 with TRBJ2-5; tentatively, D is TRBD1 or TRBD2 (5 bases each). This CDR3 contains 13 residues. Trimming pared 6 bases from V and 3 bases from J, leaving 11 bases between. CDR1 and CDR2 (germline): LGHNA, YNFKEQ.

The gene calls are TRBV9 and TRBJ2-5; D not certain. The CDR3 contains 14 residues. Trimming left V 1 base short and J 2 bases short, with 9 bases between. CDR1 SGDLS and CDR2 YYNGEE come from the germline V gene. The CDR3 spells CASSVSTQQETQYF. CDR3 DNA sequence: TGTGCCAGCAGCGTATCAACACAGCAAGAGACCCAGTACTTC.

The chain joins TRBV6-5 to TRBJ2-6; 9 positions match TRBD1. The CDR3 totals 16 residues. The V gene end was trimmed by 7 bases and the J gene end by 2 bases; junction bases not matched to a gene: 6. Germline CDR1 and CDR2: MNHEY and SVGAGI. The CDR3 DNA is TGTGCCAGCATAGGGACAGGGAGACCTGGGGCCAACGTCCTGACTTTC. This codes for CASIGTGRPGANVLTF.

In its sample, this clonotype was seen a few times. This rearrangement joins TRBV4-3 to TRBJ1-4; the D is unclear. Trimming cost V 0 bases and J 4 bases, with 9 bases left between them. The germline gives CDR1 LGHNA, CDR2 YSLEER. This CDR3 is 15 amino acids long. As DNA, the CDR3 is TGCGCCAGCAGCCAAGATCGATCACTTAATGAAAAACTGTTTTTT. Translation: CASSQDRSLNEKLFF.

V usage is TRBV12-3 or TRBV12-4 and J usage is TRBJ2-1; 13 bases map to TRBD2. This CDR3 comprises 15 residues. V lost 6 bases, J lost 6 bases, and 5 bases stayed unmatched. This CDR3 reads CASRITSGRANEQFF. As DNA, the CDR3 is TGTGCCAGCAGGATAACTAGCGGGAGGGCCAATGAGCAGTTCTTC.

The V and J genes are TRBV25-1 and TRBJ2-3, with D maybe TRBD2 (5 bases). The V gene's germline CDR1 is MGHDK and CDR2 SYGVNS. The CDR3 is 14 residues long. Trimming removed 3 bases from V and 7 bases from J, with 14 bases in between. The CDR3 DNA follows: TGTGCCAGCAGTGAGCCCGGGGTCGTGAATACGCAGTATTTT. Translating it yields CASSEPGVVNTQYF.